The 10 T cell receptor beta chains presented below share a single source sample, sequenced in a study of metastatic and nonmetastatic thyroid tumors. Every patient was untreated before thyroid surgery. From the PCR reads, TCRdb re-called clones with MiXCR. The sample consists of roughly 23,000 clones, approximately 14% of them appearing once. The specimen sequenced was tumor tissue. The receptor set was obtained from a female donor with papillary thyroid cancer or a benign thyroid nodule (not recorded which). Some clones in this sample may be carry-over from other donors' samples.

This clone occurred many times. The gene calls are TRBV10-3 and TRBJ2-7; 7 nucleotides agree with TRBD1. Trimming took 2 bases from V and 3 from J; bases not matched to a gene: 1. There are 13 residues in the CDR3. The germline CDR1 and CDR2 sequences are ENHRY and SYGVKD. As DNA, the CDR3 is TGTGCCATCAGTGAGCACAGGGGCTACGAGCAGTACTTC. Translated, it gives CAISEHRGYEQYF.

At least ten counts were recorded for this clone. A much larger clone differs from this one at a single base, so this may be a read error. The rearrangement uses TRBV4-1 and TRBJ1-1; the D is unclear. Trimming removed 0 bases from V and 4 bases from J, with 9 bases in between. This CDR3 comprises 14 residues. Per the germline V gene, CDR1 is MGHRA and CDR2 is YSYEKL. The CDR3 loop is CASSQDAGSTEAFF. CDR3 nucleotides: TGCGCCAGCAGCCAAGATGCAGGAAGCACTGAAGCTTTCTTT.

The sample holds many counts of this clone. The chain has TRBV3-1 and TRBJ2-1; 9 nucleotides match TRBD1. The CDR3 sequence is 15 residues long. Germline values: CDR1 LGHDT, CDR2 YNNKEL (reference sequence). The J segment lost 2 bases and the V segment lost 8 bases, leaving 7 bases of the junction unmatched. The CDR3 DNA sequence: TGTGCCAGCCACCCACAGGGGGCGACCTACAATGAGCAGTTCTTC. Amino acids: CASHPQGATYNEQFF.

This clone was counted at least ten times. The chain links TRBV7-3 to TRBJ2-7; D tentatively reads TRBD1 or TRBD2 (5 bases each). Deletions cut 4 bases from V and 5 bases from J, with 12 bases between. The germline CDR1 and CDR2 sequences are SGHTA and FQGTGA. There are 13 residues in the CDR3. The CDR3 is CASSSGTGHEQYF. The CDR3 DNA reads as TGTGCCAGCAGCTCAGGGACGGGTCACGAGCAGTACTTC.

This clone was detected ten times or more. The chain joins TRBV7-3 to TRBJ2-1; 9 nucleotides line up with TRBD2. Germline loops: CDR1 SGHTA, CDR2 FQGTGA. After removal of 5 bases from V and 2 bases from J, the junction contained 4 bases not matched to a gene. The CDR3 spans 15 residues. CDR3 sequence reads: CASSQLAGAYNEQFF. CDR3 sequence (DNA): TGTGCCAGCAGCCAATTAGCGGGAGCCTACAATGAGCAGTTCTTC.

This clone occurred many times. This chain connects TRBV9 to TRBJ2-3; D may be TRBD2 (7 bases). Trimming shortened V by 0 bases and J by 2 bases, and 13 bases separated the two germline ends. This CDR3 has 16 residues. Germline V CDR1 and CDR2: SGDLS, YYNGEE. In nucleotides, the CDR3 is TGTGCCAGCAGCGTAGGGGGGGGGCAGTACACAGATACGCAGTATTTT. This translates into CASSVGGGQYTDTQYF.

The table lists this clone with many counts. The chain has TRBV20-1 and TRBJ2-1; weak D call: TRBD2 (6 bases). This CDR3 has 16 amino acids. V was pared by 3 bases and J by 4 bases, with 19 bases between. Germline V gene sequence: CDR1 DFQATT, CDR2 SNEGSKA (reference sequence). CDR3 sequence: CSARGELAHGYNEQFF. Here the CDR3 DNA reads TGCAGTGCTAGGGGGGAGCTAGCGCACGGGTACAATGAGCAGTTCTTC.

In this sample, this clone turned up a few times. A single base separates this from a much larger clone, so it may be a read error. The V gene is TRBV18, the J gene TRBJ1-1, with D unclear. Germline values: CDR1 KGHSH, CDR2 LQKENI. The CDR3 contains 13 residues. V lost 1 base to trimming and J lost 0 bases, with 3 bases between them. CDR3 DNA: TGTGCCAGCTCACCACAGGTGAACACTGAAGCTTTCTTT. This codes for CASSPQVNTEAFF.

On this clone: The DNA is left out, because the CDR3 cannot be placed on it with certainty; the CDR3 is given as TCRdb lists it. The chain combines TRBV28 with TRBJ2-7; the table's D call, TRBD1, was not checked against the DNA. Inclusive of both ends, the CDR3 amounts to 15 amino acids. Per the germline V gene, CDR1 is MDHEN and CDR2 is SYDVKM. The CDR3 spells CASILGTRGGYDQYF.

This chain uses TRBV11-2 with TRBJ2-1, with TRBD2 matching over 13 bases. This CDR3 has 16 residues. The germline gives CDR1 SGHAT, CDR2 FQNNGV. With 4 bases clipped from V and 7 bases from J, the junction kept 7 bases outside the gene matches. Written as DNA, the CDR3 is TGTGCCAGCAGCTATACCGGGACTAGCGGGGTAAATGAGCAGTTCTTC. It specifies CASSYTGTSGVNEQFF.